This T cell receptor (beta chain) was sequenced for a study of shared clonotypes between healthy human individuals. CDR1 is KGHSH, CDR2 LQKENI, per germline. The CDR3 runs 13 residues. Trimming removed 3 bases at V and 4 bases at J, with 10 bases between. The protocol was immunoSEQ multiplex PCR, while the TCRdb copy is restricted to in-frame clones and leaves out a portion. The sample lists millions of clones, roughly 92% occurring once. Sequencing was performed on naive CD4+ T cells sorted from blood. Subset here: CD45RA+ positively selected. The genes are TRBV18 and TRBJ2-7, with TRBD1 as a possible D gene (6 bases). The clonotype was recovered from a young man in good health. Here the CDR3 reads CASSPSGEYEQYF. DNA for the CDR3: TGTGCCAGCTCACCTTCAGGGGAATACGAGCAGTACTTC.